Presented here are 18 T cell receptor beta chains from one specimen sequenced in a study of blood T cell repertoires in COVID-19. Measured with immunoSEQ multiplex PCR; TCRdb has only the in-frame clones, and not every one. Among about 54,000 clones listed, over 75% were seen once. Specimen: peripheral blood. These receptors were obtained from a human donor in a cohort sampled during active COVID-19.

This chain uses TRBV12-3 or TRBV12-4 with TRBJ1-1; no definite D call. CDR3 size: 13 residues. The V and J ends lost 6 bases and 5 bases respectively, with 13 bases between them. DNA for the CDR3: TGTGCCAGCAGGTCCCCAGTGGAGACTGAAGCTTTCTTT. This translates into CASRSPVETEAFF.

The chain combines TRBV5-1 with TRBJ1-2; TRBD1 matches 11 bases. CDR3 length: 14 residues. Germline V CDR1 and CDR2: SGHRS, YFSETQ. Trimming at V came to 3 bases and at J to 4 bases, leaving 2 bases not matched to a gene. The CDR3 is CASSWGQGGYGYTF. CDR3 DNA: TGCGCCAGCAGCTGGGGACAGGGGGGCTATGGCTACACCTTC.

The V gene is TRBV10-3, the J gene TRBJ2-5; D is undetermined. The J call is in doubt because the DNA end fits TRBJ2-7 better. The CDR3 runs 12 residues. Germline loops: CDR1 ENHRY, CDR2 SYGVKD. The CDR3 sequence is CAISGSGYEQYF. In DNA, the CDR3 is TGTGCCATCAGTGGTTCAGGATACGAGCAGTACTTC.

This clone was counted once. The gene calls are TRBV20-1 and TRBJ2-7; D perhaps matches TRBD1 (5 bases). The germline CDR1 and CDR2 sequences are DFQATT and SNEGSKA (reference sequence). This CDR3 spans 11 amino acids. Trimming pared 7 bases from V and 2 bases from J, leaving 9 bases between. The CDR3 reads CSGSGTYEQYF. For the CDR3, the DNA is TGCAGTGGGTCAGGGACCTACGAGCAGTACTTC.

CDR3 sequence reads: CASSFGGAGDTQYF. In DNA form, the CDR3 reads TGCGCCAGCAGCTTCGGGGGGGCAGGAGATACGCAGTATTTT. This chain uses TRBV5-1 with TRBJ2-3; the match to TRBD2 covers 8 bases. J was trimmed by 5 bases and V by 2 bases; bases with no gene match: 4. CDR1 and CDR2 (germline): SGHRS, YFSETQ. The CDR3 contains 14 residues.

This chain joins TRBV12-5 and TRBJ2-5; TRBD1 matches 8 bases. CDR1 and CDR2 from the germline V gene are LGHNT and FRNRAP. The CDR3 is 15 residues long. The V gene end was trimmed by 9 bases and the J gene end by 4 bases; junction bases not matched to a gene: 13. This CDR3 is CASQGAAKGGETQYF. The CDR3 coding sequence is TGTGCTAGCCAGGGGGCGGCCAAGGGGGGAGAGACCCAGTACTTC.

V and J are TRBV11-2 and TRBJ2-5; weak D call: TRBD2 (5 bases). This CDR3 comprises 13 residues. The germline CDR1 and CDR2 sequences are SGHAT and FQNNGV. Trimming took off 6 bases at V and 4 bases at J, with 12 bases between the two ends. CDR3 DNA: TGTGCCAGCAGTCGGACTCGGGGAGAGACCCAGTACTTC. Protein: CASSRTRGETQYF.

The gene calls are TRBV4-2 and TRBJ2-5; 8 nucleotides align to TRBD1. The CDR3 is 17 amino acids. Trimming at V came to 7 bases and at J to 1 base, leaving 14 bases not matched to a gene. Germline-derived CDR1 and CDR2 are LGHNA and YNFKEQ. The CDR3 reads CASNQGAPPPAQETQYF. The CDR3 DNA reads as TGTGCCAGCAATCAGGGGGCCCCTCCTCCCGCCCAAGAGACCCAGTACTTC.

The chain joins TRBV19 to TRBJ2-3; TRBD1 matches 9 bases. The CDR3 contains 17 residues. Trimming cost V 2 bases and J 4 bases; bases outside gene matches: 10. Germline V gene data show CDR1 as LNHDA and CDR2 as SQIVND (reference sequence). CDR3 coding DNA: TGTGCCAGTAGTATATCACAGGGACAGGGCTGGGCAGATACGCAGTATTTT. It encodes CASSISQGQGWADTQYF.

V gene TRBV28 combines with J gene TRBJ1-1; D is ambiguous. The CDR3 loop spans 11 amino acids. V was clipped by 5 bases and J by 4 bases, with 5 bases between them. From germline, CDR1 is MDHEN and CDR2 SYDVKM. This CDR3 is CASSPRTEAFF. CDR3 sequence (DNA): TGTGCCAGCAGTCCCCGCACTGAAGCTTTCTTT.

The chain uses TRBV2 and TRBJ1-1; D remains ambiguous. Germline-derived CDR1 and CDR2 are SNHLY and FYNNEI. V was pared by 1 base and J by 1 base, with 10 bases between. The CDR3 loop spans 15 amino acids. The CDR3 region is CASSEDFAENTEAFF. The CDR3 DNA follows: TGTGCCAGCAGTGAAGATTTCGCGGAGAACACTGAAGCTTTCTTT. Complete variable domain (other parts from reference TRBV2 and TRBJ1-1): EPEVTQTPSHQVTQMGQEVILRCVPISNHLYFYWYRQILGQKVEFLVSFYNNEISEKSEIFDDQFSVERPDGSNFTLKIRSTKLEDSAMYFCASSEDFAENTEAFFGQGTRLTVV.

CDR3: CASSPNDRLYGYTF. CDR3 in DNA: TGTGCCAGCAGCCCCAACGACAGGCTCTATGGCTACACCTTC. The chain recombines TRBV3-1 (or the pseudogene TRBV3-2) with TRBJ1-2, with a tentative D call TRBD1 (6 bases). The CDR3 covers 14 residues. The V end was cut by 4 bases, the J end by 4 bases, with 13 bases between. CDR1 and CDR2 (germline): LGHDT, YNNKEL (reference sequence).

As DNA, the CDR3 is TGTGCCAGCAGCTTAGTTTGGAGCTCCTATAATTCACCCCTCCACTTT. Translating it yields CASSLVWSSYNSPLHF. J is TRBJ1-6 and V is TRBV7-9; D uncertain. The CDR3 runs to 16 residues. Trimming left V 1 base short and J 0 bases short, with 7 bases between. The germline V gene encodes CDR1 SEHNR and CDR2 FQNEAQ (reference sequence).

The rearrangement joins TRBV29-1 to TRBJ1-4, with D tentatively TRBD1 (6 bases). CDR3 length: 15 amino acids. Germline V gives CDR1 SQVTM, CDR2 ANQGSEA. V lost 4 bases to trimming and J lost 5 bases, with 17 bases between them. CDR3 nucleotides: TGCAGCGTTGGGGAACCGGGACAATTAAATGAAAAACTGTTTTTT. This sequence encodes CSVGEPGQLNEKLFF.

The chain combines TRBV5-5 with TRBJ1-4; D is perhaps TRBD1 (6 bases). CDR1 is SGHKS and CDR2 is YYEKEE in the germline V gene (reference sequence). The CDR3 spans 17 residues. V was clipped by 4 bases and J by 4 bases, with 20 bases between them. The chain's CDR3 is CASSPLGGGLGNEKLFF. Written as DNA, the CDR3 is TGTGCCAGCAGCCCACTTGGCGGGGGGCTAGGTAATGAAAAACTGTTTTTT. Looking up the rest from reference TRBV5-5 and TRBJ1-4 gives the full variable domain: DAGVTQSPTHLIKTRGQQVTLRCSPISGHKSVSWYQQVLGQGPQFIFQYYEKEERGRGNFPDRFSARQFPNYSSELNVNALLLGDSALYLCASSPLGGGLGNEKLFFGSGTQLSVL.

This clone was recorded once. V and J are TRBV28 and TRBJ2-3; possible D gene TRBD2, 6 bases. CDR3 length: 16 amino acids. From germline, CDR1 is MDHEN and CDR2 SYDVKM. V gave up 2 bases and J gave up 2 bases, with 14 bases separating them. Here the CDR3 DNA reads TGTGCCAGCAGTTTACAGCGGGCGGACCTCACAGATACGCAGTATTTT. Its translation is CASSLQRADLTDTQYF.

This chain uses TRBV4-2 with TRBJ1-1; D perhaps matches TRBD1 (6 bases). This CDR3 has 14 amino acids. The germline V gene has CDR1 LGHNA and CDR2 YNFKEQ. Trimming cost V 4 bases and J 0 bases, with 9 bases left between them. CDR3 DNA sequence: TGTGCCAGCAGCCGGGGACATTTGAACACTGAAGCTTTCTTT. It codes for CASSRGHLNTEAFF.

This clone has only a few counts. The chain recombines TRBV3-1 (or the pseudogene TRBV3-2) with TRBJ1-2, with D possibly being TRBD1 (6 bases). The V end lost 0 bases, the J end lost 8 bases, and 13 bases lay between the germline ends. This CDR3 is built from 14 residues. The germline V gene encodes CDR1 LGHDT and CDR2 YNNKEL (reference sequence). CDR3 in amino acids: CASSQDTGNRGYTF. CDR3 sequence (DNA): TGTGCCAGCAGCCAAGACACAGGGAATCGGGGCTACACCTTC.